Following are 13 T cell receptor beta chains from one sample sequenced in a study of blood T cells in healthy people across ages. A second 7 to 11 cycle PCR used barcoded and J-beta primers. TCRdb passed the 5' RACE reads through MiXCR, listing each CDR3 protein once. This repertoire shows fewer than 750,000 distinct CDR3 sequences, 40% to 65% found once; its top ten account for 13%. The sample taken for sequencing was blood. These TCRs come from a woman older than 75 in good health.

The chain carries TRBV28 and TRBJ2-3; tentative D call: TRBD2 (6 bases). V was trimmed by 5 bases and J by 1 base, leaving 13 bases between them. Germline values: CDR1 MDHEN, CDR2 SYDVKM. The CDR3 sequence is 15 residues long. The CDR3 is CASSDRDSGTDTQYF. In DNA form, the CDR3 reads TGTGCCAGCAGTGACCGGGACTCCGGCACAGATACGCAGTATTTT.

The V and J genes are TRBV20-1 and TRBJ2-5; 10 bases align to TRBD1. V dropped 5 bases and J dropped 11; count of bases not matched to a gene: 14. CDR1 DFQATT and CDR2 SNEGSKA come from the germline V gene (reference sequence). CDR3 length: 14 residues. The CDR3 region is CSARRQGAFGEQYF. As DNA, the CDR3 is TGCAGTGCTCGCAGACAGGGGGCGTTTGGGGAGCAGTACTTC.

The sample holds many counts of this clonotype. The chain couples TRBV9 to TRBJ2-3; D is unresolved. The CDR3 is made up of 15 amino acids. The germline CDR1 and CDR2 sequences are SGDLS and YYNGEE. V lost 0 bases, J lost 1 base, and 9 bases lay in between. The CDR3 DNA reads as TGTGCCAGCAGCGTAGAACCGCCAGGCACAGATACGCAGTATTTT. Its translation: CASSVEPPGTDTQYF.

In regard to this clonotype: A much more abundant neighbour one base away suggests this may be a read error. The rearrangement links TRBV20-1 to TRBJ2-7, with D possibly TRBD2 on 6 matching bases. From germline, CDR1 is DFQATT and CDR2 SNEGSKA (reference sequence). The CDR3 length is 14 residues. V dropped 1 base and J dropped 7 bases, with 17 bases sitting between them. CDR3 DNA sequence: TGCAGTGCTAGAGTCGGGAGTTCCCACAATGAGCAGTACTTC. Translated: CSARVGSSHNEQYF.

This clonotype was detected many times. J is TRBJ2-3 and V is TRBV4-1, with 10 bases lining up with TRBD1. The CDR3 covers 16 residues. From germline, CDR1 is MGHRA and CDR2 YSYEKL. The junction had 5 bases not matched to a gene; V was cut back by 4 bases and J by 1 base. The CDR3 here is CASSRGTGVGTDTQYF. CDR3 nucleotides: TGCGCCAGCAGCCGCGGGACAGGGGTGGGCACAGATACGCAGTATTTT.

The chain employs TRBV9 and TRBJ2-5; D call uncertain. This CDR3 contains 12 residues. Trimming took 4 bases from V and 11 from J, leaving 15 bases between them. The V gene's germline CDR1 is SGDLS and CDR2 YYNGEE. In nucleotides, the CDR3 is TGTGCCAGCAGCCAAACATACAATGAGCAGTACTTC. It is translated as CASSQTYNEQYF.

This clonotype was found many times. CDR3 loop: CASSSMTYNEQFF. The CDR3, as DNA: TGCGCCAGCAGCTCTATGACTTACAATGAGCAGTTCTTC. This chain links TRBV5-1 with TRBJ2-1; D gene ambiguous. The CDR3 length is 13 residues. Per germline, CDR1 SGHRS and CDR2 YFSETQ. The V gene lost 3 bases and the J gene lost 4 bases, with 8 bases spanning the gap.

This clonotype was found many times. The chain joins TRBV5-1 to TRBJ2-3; 14 bases agree with TRBD2. The CDR3 sequence is 17 residues long. Per the germline V gene, CDR1 is SGHRS and CDR2 is YFSETQ. The V and J ends lost 4 bases and 5 bases, in that order; junction bases with no gene match: 9. This chain's CDR3 is CASSTGLAGAGEDTQYF. As DNA, the CDR3 is TGCGCCAGCAGCACGGGACTAGCGGGAGCAGGGGAAGATACGCAGTATTTT.

This clonotype has ten or more counts. The chain recombines TRBV10-3 with TRBJ2-7, with D uncertain. Germline loops: CDR1 ENHRY, CDR2 SYGVKD. This CDR3 region has 13 residues. The V and J ends lost 5 bases and 7 bases respectively, with 15 bases between them. This chain's CDR3 is CAISPSSDGEQYF. The DNA of the CDR3 is TGTGCCATCAGTCCTTCATCAGACGGGGAGCAGTACTTC.

Notes on this clonotype: A junction end diverges from the germline sequence, so it may reflect a read error. The DNA for the CDR3 is TGTGCTAGCAGTTGCGAAGGGAACTATGGCTACACCTTC. This gives the protein CASSCEGNYGYTF. This sequence joins TRBV27 and TRBJ1-2; no clear D. Germline V CDR1 and CDR2: MNHEY, SMNVEV (reference sequence). The CDR3 runs 13 residues.

The chain links TRBV27 to TRBJ2-1, with D maybe TRBD2 (5 bases). In germline, CDR1 is MNHEY, CDR2 SMNVEV (reference sequence). Trimming removed 6 bases from V and 8 bases from J, with 14 bases in between. The CDR3 is 13 residues long. CDR3 bases: TGTGCCAGCAGACAACTAGTAGCCGATGAGCAGTTCTTC. It translates to CASRQLVADEQFF.

This clonotype has at least ten counts. This chain joins TRBV29-1 and TRBJ2-1; maybe TRBD2 (7 bases). V was pared by 4 bases and J by 8 bases, with 18 bases between. The CDR3 loop spans 14 amino acids. Per germline, CDR1 SQVTM and CDR2 ANQGSEA. The CDR3: CSVGGGWGGDEQFF. The CDR3 DNA sequence: TGCAGCGTTGGAGGGGGTTGGGGGGGGGATGAGCAGTTCTTC.

The V call is TRBV25-1, the J call TRBJ2-5; 9 bases align to TRBD1. CDR3 length: 15 amino acids. V was pared by 4 bases and J by 11 bases, with 14 bases of the junction left unmatched. The germline gives CDR1 MGHDK, CDR2 SYGVNS. The CDR3 nucleotides are TGTGCCAGCAGTGGAACAGGGGGCCCCTACAATGAGCAGTACTTC. Protein: CASSGTGGPYNEQYF. The variable domain in full, with the rest retrieved from reference TRBV25-1 and TRBJ2-5, is EADIYQTPRYLVIGTGKKITLECSQTMGHDKMYWYQQDPGMELHLIHYSYGVNSTEKGDLSSESTVSRIRTEHFPLTLESARPSHTSQYLCASSGTGGPYNEQYFGPGTRLLVL.